These 3 T cell receptor beta chains were sequenced from one sample in a study of T cell responses to AZD1222 COVID-19 vaccine. Some clones are missing from TCRdb's copy, which holds only in-frame ones; the method was immunoSEQ multiplex PCR. The sample gives 95,000 to 150,000 clones, 80% to 90% of which show up once; about 3% is in the top ten. This material consisted of peripheral blood, taken on day 0 of AZD1222 vaccination. These receptors were obtained from an adult in good health.

In this sample, this clone turned up once. The chain joins TRBV18 to TRBJ1-2; the match to TRBD1 covers 8 bases. The CDR3 is 13 residues long. Per the germline V gene, CDR1 is KGHSH and CDR2 is LQKENI. The V gene end was trimmed by 3 bases and the J gene end by 6 bases; junction bases not matched to a gene: 3. This chain's CDR3 is CASSPDRENGYTF. As DNA, the CDR3 is TGTGCCAGCTCACCGGACAGGGAAAATGGCTACACCTTC. Combining the CDR3 with reference TRBV18 and TRBJ1-2 gives the whole variable domain NAGVMQNPRHLVRRRGQEARLRCSPMKGHSHVYWYRQLPEEGLKFMVYLQKENIIDESGMPKERFSAEFPKEGPSILRIQQVVRGDSAAYFCASSPDRENGYTFGSGTRLTVV.

The chain joins TRBV21-1 to TRBJ1-4; TRBD1, as called in the table, went unchecked against the DNA. TRBV21-1 is termed a pseudogene. The CDR3 is 15 amino acids. CDR3 coding DNA: TGTGCCAGCAGCAAGGCGGACAGGATAGGTGAAAAACTGTTTTTT. Translation: CASSKADRIGEKLFF.

The gene calls are TRBV5-4 and TRBJ2-7; 11 bases line up with TRBD2. The germline V gene has CDR1 SGHNT and CDR2 YYREEE (reference sequence). The CDR3 covers 15 residues. V lost 4 bases and J lost 2; bases outside the gene matches: 5. CDR3 sequence reads: CASSPTSGGAYEQYF. In DNA, the CDR3 is TGTGCCAGCAGCCCCACTAGCGGGGGTGCCTACGAGCAGTACTTC.